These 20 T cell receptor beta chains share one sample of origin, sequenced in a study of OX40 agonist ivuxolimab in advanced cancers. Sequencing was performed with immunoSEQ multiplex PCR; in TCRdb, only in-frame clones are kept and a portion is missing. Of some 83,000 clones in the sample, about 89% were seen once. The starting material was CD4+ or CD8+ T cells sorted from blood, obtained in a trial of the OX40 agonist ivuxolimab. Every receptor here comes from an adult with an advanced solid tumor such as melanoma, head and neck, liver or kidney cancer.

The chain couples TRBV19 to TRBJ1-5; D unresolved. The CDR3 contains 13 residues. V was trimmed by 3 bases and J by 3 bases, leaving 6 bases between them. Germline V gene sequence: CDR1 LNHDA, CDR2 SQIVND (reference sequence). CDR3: CASSMVPNQPQHF. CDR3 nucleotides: TGTGCCAGTAGTATGGTACCCAATCAGCCCCAGCATTTT.

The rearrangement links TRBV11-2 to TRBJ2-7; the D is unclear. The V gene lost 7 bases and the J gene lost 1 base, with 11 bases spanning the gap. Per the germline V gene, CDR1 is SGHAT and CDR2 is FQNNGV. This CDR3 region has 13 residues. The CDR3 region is CASKTHLSYEQYF. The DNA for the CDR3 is TGTGCCAGCAAAACCCATCTGTCCTACGAGCAGTACTTC.

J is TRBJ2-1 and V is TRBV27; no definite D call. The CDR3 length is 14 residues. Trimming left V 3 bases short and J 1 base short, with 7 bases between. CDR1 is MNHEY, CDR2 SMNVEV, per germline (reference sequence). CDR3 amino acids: CASSFLGSYNEQFF. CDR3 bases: TGTGCCAGCAGTTTTTTGGGATCCTACAATGAGCAGTTCTTC.

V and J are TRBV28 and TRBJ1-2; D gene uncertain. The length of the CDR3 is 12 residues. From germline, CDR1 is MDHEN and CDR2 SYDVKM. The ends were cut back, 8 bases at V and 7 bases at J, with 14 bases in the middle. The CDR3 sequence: CASSWGWAGYTF. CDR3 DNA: TGTGCCAGCTCGTGGGGATGGGCTGGCTACACCTTC.

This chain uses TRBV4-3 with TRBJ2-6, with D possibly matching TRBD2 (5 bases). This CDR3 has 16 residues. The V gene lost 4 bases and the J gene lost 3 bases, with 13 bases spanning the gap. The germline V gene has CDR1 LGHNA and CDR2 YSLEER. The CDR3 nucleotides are TGCGCCAGCAGCCCATCTACGGGGAATGGGGCCAACGTCCTGACTTTC. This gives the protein CASSPSTGNGANVLTF.

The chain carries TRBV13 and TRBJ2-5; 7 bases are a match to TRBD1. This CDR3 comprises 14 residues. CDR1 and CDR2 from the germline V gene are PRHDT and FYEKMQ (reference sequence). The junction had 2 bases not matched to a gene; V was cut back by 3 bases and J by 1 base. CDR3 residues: CASSFSGGQETQYF. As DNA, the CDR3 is TGTGCCAGCAGCTTTTCAGGGGGCCAAGAGACCCAGTACTTC.

The CDR3 coding sequence is TGTGCCAGCCAAGAAGATTGGTCCTACAATGAGCAGTTCTTC. Translation gives CASQEDWSYNEQFF. This chain connects TRBV11-3 to TRBJ2-1; D not certain. The V gene's germline CDR1 is SGHNT and CDR2 YENEEA. The CDR3 extends over 14 amino acids. V lost 8 bases and J 1 base, leaving 12 bases between the germline ends.

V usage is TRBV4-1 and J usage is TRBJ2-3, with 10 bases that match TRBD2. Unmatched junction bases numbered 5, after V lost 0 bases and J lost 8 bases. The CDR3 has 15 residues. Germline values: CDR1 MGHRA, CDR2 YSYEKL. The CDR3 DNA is TGCGCCAGCAGCCAAGAACGGACTAGCGGTAGTACGCAGTATTTT. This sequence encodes CASSQERTSGSTQYF.

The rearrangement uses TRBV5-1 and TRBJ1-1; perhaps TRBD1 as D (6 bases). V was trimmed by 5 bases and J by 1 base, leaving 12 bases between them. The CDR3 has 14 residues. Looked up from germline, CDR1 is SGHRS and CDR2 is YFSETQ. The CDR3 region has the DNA TGCGCCAGCAGTTGGACAGACCCGAACACTGAAGCTTTCTTT. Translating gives CASSWTDPNTEAFF.

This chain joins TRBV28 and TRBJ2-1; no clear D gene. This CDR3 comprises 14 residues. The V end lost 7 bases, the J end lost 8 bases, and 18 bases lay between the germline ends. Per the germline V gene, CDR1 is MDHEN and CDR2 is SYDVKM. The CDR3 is CASTSLNTLDEQFF. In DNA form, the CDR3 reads TGTGCCAGCACCAGCTTAAACACCCTCGATGAGCAGTTCTTC.

The CDR3 here is CASTPLGQGSLLYNSPLHF. The CDR3, as DNA: TGTGCCAGCACCCCACTCGGACAGGGGTCTCTCCTTTATAATTCACCCCTCCACTTT. The V and J genes are TRBV28 and TRBJ1-6; 9 nucleotides match TRBD1. The CDR3 is made up of 19 amino acids. Losses at the gene ends were 7 bases for V and 4 bases for J; bases not matched to a gene: 17. CDR1 and CDR2 from the germline V gene are MDHEN and SYDVKM.

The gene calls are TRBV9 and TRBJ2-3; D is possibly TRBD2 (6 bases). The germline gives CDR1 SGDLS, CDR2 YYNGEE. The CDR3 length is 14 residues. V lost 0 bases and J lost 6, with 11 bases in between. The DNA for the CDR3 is TGTGCCAGCAGCGTAGAGGGAGGTGCGGATACGCAGTATTTT. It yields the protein CASSVEGGADTQYF.

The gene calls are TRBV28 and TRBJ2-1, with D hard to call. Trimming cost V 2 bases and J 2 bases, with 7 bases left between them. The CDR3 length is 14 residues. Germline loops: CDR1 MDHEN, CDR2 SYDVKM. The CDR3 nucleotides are TGTGCCAGCAGTTTAGGGGTTCCCTACAATGAGCAGTTCTTC. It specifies CASSLGVPYNEQFF.

CDR3 protein: CASRDGLSLWGEQYF. As DNA, the CDR3 is TGTGCCAGCAGGGACGGGCTCAGCCTATGGGGTGAGCAGTACTTC. The chain is built from TRBV28 and TRBJ2-7; no clear D gene. V lost 6 bases and J lost 7, with 22 bases in between. The germline gives CDR1 MDHEN, CDR2 SYDVKM. There are 15 residues in the CDR3.

The CDR3 protein is CTLHLDGELFF. The CDR3 nucleotides read TGTACCCTCCACCTGGACGGGGAGCTGTTTTTT. The chain uses TRBV7-9 and TRBJ2-2; D is uncertain. This CDR3 contains 11 residues. CDR1 is SEHNR, CDR2 FQNEAQ, per germline (reference sequence).

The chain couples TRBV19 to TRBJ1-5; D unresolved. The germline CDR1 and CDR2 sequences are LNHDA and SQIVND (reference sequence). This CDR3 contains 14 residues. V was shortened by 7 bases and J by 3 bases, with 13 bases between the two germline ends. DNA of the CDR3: TGTGCCAGTAAAGCTGACGGCCACAATCAGCCCCAGCATTTT. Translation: CASKADGHNQPQHF.

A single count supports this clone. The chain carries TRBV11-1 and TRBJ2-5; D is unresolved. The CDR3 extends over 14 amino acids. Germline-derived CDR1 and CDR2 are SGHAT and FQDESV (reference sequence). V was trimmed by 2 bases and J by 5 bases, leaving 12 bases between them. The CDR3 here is CASSLLLASETQYF. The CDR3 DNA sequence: TGTGCCAGCAGCTTATTACTTGCGTCGGAGACCCAGTACTTC. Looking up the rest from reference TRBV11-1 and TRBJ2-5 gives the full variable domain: EAEVAQSPRYKITEKSQAVAFWCDPISGHATLYWYRQILGQGPELLVQFQDESVVDDSQLPKDRFSAERLKGVDSTLKIQPAELGDSAMYLCASSLLLASETQYFGPGTRLLVL.

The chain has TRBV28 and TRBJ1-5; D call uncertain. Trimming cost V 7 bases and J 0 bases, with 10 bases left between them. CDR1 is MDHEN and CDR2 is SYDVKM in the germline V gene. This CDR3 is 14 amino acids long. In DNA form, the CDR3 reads TGTGCCAGCAAGGTCAGTCATAGCAATCAGCCCCAGCATTTT. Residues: CASKVSHSNQPQHF.

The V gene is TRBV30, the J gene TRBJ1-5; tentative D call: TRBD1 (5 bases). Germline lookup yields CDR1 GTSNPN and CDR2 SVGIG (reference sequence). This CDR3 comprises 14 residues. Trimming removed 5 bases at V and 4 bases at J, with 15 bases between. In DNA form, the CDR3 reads TGTGCCTGGGGACGGGACGGTAGTAATCAGCCCCAGCATTTT. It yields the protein CAWGRDGSNQPQHF.

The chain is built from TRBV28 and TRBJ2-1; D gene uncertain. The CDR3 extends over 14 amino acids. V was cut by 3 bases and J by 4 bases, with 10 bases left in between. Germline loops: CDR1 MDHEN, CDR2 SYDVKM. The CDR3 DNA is TGTGCCAGCAGTTTGGTAGACTCGTACAATGAGCAGTTCTTC. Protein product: CASSLVDSYNEQFF.